This T cell receptor beta chain is from a study of read filtering for tumor transcriptome and immune sequencing. The CDR3 runs to 12 residues. Between the trimmed V and J ends, which lost 9 bases and 3 bases, there was a span of 12 bases. Germline V CDR1 and CDR2: MNHNS, SASEGT. Molecular barcoded adaptors covering alpha/delta and beta/gamma chains were used on 400 to 450 ng RNA. TCRdb re-analysed the reads in MiXCR, keeping a single row per CDR3 protein. The sample has about 37,000 distinct CDR3 sequences; around 13% are singletons. This receptor was obtained from a donor at least 40 years old with multiple myeloma. The V gene is TRBV6-1, the J gene TRBJ2-7; D might be TRBD1 (5 bases). The sequenced sample consisted of a population of CD138-negative cells sorted from bone marrow. The CDR3 nucleotides are TGTGCCAGTCGTGTGGGGCACTACGAGCAGTACTTC. Encoded protein: CASRVGHYEQYF.